This T cell receptor beta chain is drawn from a study of T-cell memory formation after mild COVID-19. As for the study in general: Clustering of TCRs was largely donor specific.

Constant-segment primers and 5'RACE yielded cDNA libraries for TCR alpha and TCR beta, each carrying sample barcodes and UMIs. Using its own MiXCR run on the 5' RACE reads, TCRdb lists one record per CDR3 protein. Here the sample spans over 120,000 distinct CDR3 sequences, 20% to 25% being singletons. This CDR3 is 13 amino acids long. Trimming pared 5 bases from V and 11 bases from J, leaving 18 bases between. Germline V gene data show CDR1 as SEHNR and CDR2 as FQNEAQ (reference sequence). Regarding this clonotype: Antigen specificity is unknown.

Study results and limitations: Certain responding clones were present in pre-infection memory, suggesting participation of cross-reactive memory. The SARS-CoV-2 specificity of second-wave clones reaching peak at day 37 remained unverified.

This sequence joins TRBV7-9 and TRBJ1-1; TRBD1 is a possible D gene (5 bases). Sequencing input: PBMCs or a T cell subset sorted from them (not recorded which). The source of this sequence is an adult woman who had mild COVID-19 (a few samples of this study predate the infection). Cell type and time point are not known. The CDR3 DNA is TGTGCCAGCAGCCCAACCCAAGGGGACGTGGCTTTCTTT. This gives the protein CASSPTQGDVAFF.